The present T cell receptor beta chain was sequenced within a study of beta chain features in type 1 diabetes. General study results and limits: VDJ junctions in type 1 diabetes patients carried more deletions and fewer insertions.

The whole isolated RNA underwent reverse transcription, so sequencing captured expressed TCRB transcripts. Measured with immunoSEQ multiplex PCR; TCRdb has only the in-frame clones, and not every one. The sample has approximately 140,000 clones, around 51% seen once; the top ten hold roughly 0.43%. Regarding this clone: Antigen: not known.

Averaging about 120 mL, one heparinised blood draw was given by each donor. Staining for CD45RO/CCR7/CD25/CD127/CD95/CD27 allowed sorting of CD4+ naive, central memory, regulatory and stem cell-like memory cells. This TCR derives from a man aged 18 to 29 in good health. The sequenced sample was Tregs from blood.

CDR3 in DNA: TGTGCCAGCAGCGCCTCAGGGGGCGGTTCACCCCTCCACTTT. It encodes CASSASGGGSPLHF. This chain connects TRBV7-3 to TRBJ1-6; TRBD1 matches 8 bases. The CDR3 extends over 14 amino acids. After removal of 5 bases from V and 9 bases from J, the junction contained 6 bases not matched to a gene. Germline lookup yields CDR1 SGHTA and CDR2 FQGTGA.